Below are 10 T cell receptor beta chains sequenced from a single sample in a study of monozygotic twins with inflammatory bowel disease (dated by TCRdb to the late 2010s). Library prep was done by 5' RACE. Sequencing was carried out with an Illumina HiSeq 2500. Reads reprocessed by TCRdb are summarized as one entry per CDR3 protein sequence, and DNA is absent. The table kept for this sample lists around 220,000 distinct CDR3 sequences. 7.5% to 8% of the sample is in the top ten clones. Sequenced input: blood. Receptors originate from a human donor with ulcerative colitis or Crohn's disease, or a healthy co-twin of an affected twin (not recorded which).

The rearrangement joins TRBV5-1 to TRBJ2-1. The CDR3 runs 12 residues. CDR1 SGHRS and CDR2 YFSETQ come from the germline V gene. The CDR3 is CASSLAYNEQFF.

The chain couples TRBV5-1 to TRBJ2-6. Germline loops: CDR1 SGHRS, CDR2 YFSETQ. The CDR3 length is 15 residues. The chain's CDR3 is CASSFLLVGANVLTF.

J is TRBJ2-7 and V is TRBV14. Germline CDR1 reads SGHDN; CDR2 reads FVKESK. CDR3 length equals 11 residues. The CDR3 spells CASSHGYEQYF.

V usage is TRBV7-9 and J usage is TRBJ2-3; the TRBD1 assignment by TCRdb is unverifiable without DNA. Germline V gene lookup returns CDR1 SEHNR and CDR2 FQNEAQ (reference sequence). The CDR3 has 14 residues. This CDR3 reads CASSQGPSTDTQYF.

This chain connects TRBV29-1 to TRBJ2-5; TCRdb's D gene call, TRBD1, goes unchecked for lack of DNA. This CDR3 contains 15 residues. Germline CDR1 reads SQVTM; CDR2 reads ANQGSEA. CDR3 protein: CSVEDWQGAWETQYF. Full variable domain (remainder filled in from reference TRBV29-1 and TRBJ2-5): SAVISQKPSRDICQRGTSLTIQCQVDSQVTMMFWYRQQPGQSLTLIATANQGSEATYESGFVIDKFPISRPNLTFSTLTVSNMSPEDSSIYLCSVEDWQGAWETQYFGPGTRLLVL.

The chain links TRBV20-1 to TRBJ1-4; TCRdb selects TRBD1, and the lack of DNA leaves this call unchecked. Germline V CDR1 and CDR2: DFQATT, SNEGSKA (reference sequence). The CDR3 sequence is 15 residues long. The CDR3 reads CSARDYEGRQEKLFF.

This CDR3 is CASSPGNTEAFF. This chain links TRBV4-2 with TRBJ1-1. This CDR3 has 12 residues. CDR1 is LGHNA, CDR2 YNFKEQ, per germline.

This rearrangement joins TRBV4-1 to TRBJ1-2; there is no DNA to check the TCRdb D call of TRBD1. The CDR3 is 14 amino acids. Per germline, CDR1 MGHRA and CDR2 YSYEKL. The CDR3 sequence is CASSGQGRYYGYTF.

V and J are TRBV5-1 and TRBJ2-1; TCRdb outputs TRBD1, but without DNA this stays unchecked. This CDR3 has 15 amino acids. Germline V CDR1 and CDR2: SGHRS, YFSETQ. The CDR3 sequence: CASSLNGQPGNEQFF. Looking up the rest from reference TRBV5-1 and TRBJ2-1 gives the full variable domain: KAGVTQTPRYLIKTRGQQVTLSCSPISGHRSVSWYQQTPGQGLQFLFEYFSETQRNKGNFPGRFSGRQFSNSRSEMNVSTLELGDSALYLCASSLNGQPGNEQFFGPGTRLTVL.

V and J are TRBV7-2 and TRBJ2-3; TCRdb indicates TRBD2, and absent DNA this call remains unverified. Germline-derived CDR1 and CDR2 are SGHTA and FQGNSA. The CDR3 has 15 amino acids. CDR3 loop: CASSFLAGSTDSQYF.